The T cell receptor (beta chain) described here comes from a study of Ad26.COV2.S vaccination and SARS-CoV-2 variants. Turning to this clone: Its matching antigen is unknown.

Study-wide results and limits: Post-vaccination breadth of spike-specific CD8+ and CD4+ T cell responses was reportedly substantial. Spike-specific TCR breadth was greater in vaccine than placebo recipients.

The treatment: roughly 18 received Ad26.COV2.S at low or high dose, single or two shots; roughly five received placebo; per-sample allocation not given. Material that was analyzed had been drawn on day 63 after the first vaccine or placebo injection. An adult donor aged 18-55 years was enrolled in Boston. The shot given was an Ad26 vector that makes Wuhan-strain SARS-CoV-2 spike. From germline, CDR1 is SGHNT and CDR2 YYREEE (reference sequence). There are 14 residues in the CDR3. Germline trimming cut 5 bases from V and 6 bases from J; bases unmatched to any gene: 8. The protocol was immunoSEQ multiplex PCR, while the TCRdb copy is restricted to in-frame clones and leaves out a portion. The sample holds some 340,000 clones; about 82% are singletons and the top ten take 2.1%.

V usage is TRBV5-4 and J usage is TRBJ2-1, with 7 bases identical to TRBD2. This TCR came from a person aged 18-65 years who received the Ad26.COV2.S COVID-19 vaccine or a placebo. Here the sequenced sample was peripheral blood, taken in a trial of Ad26.COV2.S vaccine versus placebo. The CDR3 region is CASSSGGFGNEQFF. The CDR3 nucleotides are TGTGCCAGCAGTTCGGGGGGATTCGGCAATGAGCAGTTCTTC.